The 11 T cell receptor beta chains given below trace back to one sample, sequenced in a study of CD8 T cells in ankylosing spondylitis. TCRdb redid the calling of the 5' RACE reads with MiXCR, one entry per CDR3 protein. The top ten clones hold 16% of a sample with 190,000 or so distinct CDR3 sequences, roughly 13% of them seen once. The source material was blood, either unsorted or a sorted T cell fraction (not recorded which). The source of these receptors is a male donor with ankylosing spondylitis or in good health (not recorded which).

This clonotype was counted between two and nine times. The J gene is TRBJ2-1, the V gene TRBV5-1; no firm D call. CDR1 and CDR2 from the germline V gene are SGHRS and YFSETQ. This CDR3 region has 12 residues. V lost 4 bases, J lost 8 bases, and 10 bases lay in between. The CDR3 here is CASSDPGYEQFF. In DNA, the CDR3 is TGCGCCAGCAGCGACCCGGGTTATGAGCAGTTCTTC.

The rearrangement uses TRBV27 and TRBJ2-1; 9 bases are shared with TRBD2. The V gene's germline CDR1 is MNHEY and CDR2 SMNVEV (reference sequence). J was trimmed by 7 bases and V by 2 bases; bases with no gene match: 12. There are 17 residues in the CDR3. The CDR3 region is CASSLRVAGGPGNEQFF. DNA for the CDR3: TGTGCCAGCAGTTTACGGGTGGCGGGAGGGCCAGGGAATGAGCAGTTCTTC.

This sequence joins TRBV27 and TRBJ2-7; 7 bases line up with TRBD1. V was pared by 1 base and J by 2 bases, with 2 bases of the junction left unmatched. CDR3 length: 14 amino acids. The V gene's germline CDR1 is MNHEY and CDR2 SMNVEV (reference sequence). The CDR3 DNA follows: TGTGCCAGCAGTTTATACAGGGGCACCTACGAGCAGTACTTC. This encodes CASSLYRGTYEQYF.

This chain connects TRBV2 to TRBJ2-3; D is possibly TRBD2 (7 bases). Trimming took 5 bases from V and 2 from J, leaving 17 bases between them. The germline V gene encodes CDR1 SNHLY and CDR2 FYNNEI. This CDR3 comprises 16 residues. In nucleotides, the CDR3 is TGTGCCAGCAGTAGGGGGAGGGCTCCCGACACAGATACGCAGTATTTT. Translation: CASSRGRAPDTDTQYF.

The chain carries TRBV27 and TRBJ2-5; D is undetermined. V lost 5 bases and J lost 4, with 8 bases in between. This CDR3 is built from 12 residues. Germline V gene sequence: CDR1 MNHEY, CDR2 SMNVEV (reference sequence). CDR3 nucleotide sequence: TGTGCCAGCAGTACGGGTGGAGAGACCCAGTACTTC. Its protein product is CASSTGGETQYF.

This clonotype has more than one count but fewer than ten. The chain combines TRBV27 with TRBJ1-5; D perhaps matches TRBD1 (6 bases). Germline CDR1 MNHEY, CDR2 SMNVEV (reference sequence). Deletions cut 5 bases from V and 2 bases from J, with 16 bases between. The CDR3 length is 16 residues. The CDR3 here is CASSPGGPGGNQPQHF. The DNA of the CDR3 is TGTGCCAGCAGTCCCGGGGGGCCTGGGGGCAATCAGCCCCAGCATTTT.

In its sample, this clonotype was seen many times. V is TRBV13 and J is TRBJ2-1; the D is unclear. The V gene's germline CDR1 is PRHDT and CDR2 FYEKMQ (reference sequence). Trimming stripped 8 bases from V and 5 bases from J, with 10 bases between. CDR3 length: 12 residues. This CDR3 reads CASSEENNEQFF. In nucleotides, the CDR3 is TGTGCCAGCTCCGAGGAGAACAATGAGCAGTTCTTC.

The chain links TRBV30 to TRBJ1-5, with D possibly being TRBD1 (5 bases). The CDR3 loop spans 13 amino acids. Trimming cost V 0 bases and J 5 bases, with 8 bases left between them. The germline V gene has CDR1 GTSNPN and CDR2 SVGIG (reference sequence). The CDR3 loop reads CAWSVGGDQPQHF. Written as DNA, the CDR3 is TGTGCCTGGAGTGTGGGGGGGGATCAGCCCCAGCATTTT.

V and J are TRBV27 and TRBJ2-7, with D perhaps matching TRBD2 (6 bases). This CDR3 contains 14 residues. Germline CDR1 and CDR2: MNHEY and SMNVEV (reference sequence). With 0 bases removed from V and 6 bases from J, the gap between germline ends came to 12 bases. CDR3 region: CASSLSGGLAEQYF. The CDR3 DNA follows: TGTGCCAGCAGTTTATCGGGGGGATTAGCCGAGCAGTACTTC.

This chain joins TRBV27 and TRBJ2-7, with a possible D match to TRBD1 (7 bases). Per germline, CDR1 MNHEY and CDR2 SMNVEV (reference sequence). V was trimmed by 2 bases and J by 5 bases, leaving 16 bases between them. CDR3 length: 15 residues. CDR3 amino acids: CASSLTRGAWDEQYF. CDR3 bases: TGTGCCAGCAGTTTAACCAGGGGGGCCTGGGACGAGCAGTACTTC.

The chain employs TRBV10-2 and TRBJ2-7; 8 bases agree with TRBD2. CDR3 size: 13 residues. CDR1 and CDR2 (germline): WSHSY, SAAADI. V was clipped by 7 bases and J by 0 bases; unmatched bases: 2. The CDR3 DNA is TGCGCCAGCACGGGGGGGGACTCCTACGAGCAGTACTTC. Translation gives CASTGGDSYEQYF.